The clone carrying this T cell receptor (beta chain) was detected ten times or more. Time point: persistent/refractory GD, antithyroid drugs over 5 years with positive TRAb. The TCR library was made from RNA that had been extracted from PBMCs in TRIzol. Both iRepertoire HTBI primers and Arm-PCR of CDR3 regions were used to build the TCR beta libraries. TCRdb itself ran the multiplex PCR reads through MiXCR, one entry per CDR3 protein. The sample contains some 450,000 distinct CDR3 sequences, about 25% of which appear only once. These data originate in a study of regulatory T cells in long-lasting Graves disease. Overall study: Disease was considered persistent Graves' disease after over 5 years of antithyroid drugs (with positive TSH receptor antibodies).

V lost 4 bases and J 3 bases, leaving 10 bases between the germline ends. The CDR3 has 13 amino acids. In germline, CDR1 is PRHDT, CDR2 FYEKMQ (reference sequence). Specimen: peripheral blood mononuclear cells (PBMCs), collected when the disease was refractory, from a patient treated with antithyroid drugs. The source is a female donor with Graves disease. This chain uses TRBV13 with TRBJ2-7; no reliable D call. As DNA, the CDR3 is TGTGCCAGCAGCTCCCTGGCAGGCTACGAGCAGTACTTC. This codes for CASSSLAGYEQYF.